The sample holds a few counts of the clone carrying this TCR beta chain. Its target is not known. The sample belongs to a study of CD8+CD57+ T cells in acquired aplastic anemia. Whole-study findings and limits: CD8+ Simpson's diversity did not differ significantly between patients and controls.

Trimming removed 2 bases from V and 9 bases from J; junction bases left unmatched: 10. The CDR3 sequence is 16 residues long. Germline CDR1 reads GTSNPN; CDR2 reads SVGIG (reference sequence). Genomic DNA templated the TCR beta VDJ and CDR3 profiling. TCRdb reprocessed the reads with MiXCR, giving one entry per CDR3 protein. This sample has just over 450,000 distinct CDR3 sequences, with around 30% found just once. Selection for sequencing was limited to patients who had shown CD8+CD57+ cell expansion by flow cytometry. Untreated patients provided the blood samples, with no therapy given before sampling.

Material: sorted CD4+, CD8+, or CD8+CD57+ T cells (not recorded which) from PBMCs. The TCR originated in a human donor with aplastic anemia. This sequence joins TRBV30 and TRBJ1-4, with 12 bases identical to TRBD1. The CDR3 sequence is CAWSTGQGAQNQKLFF. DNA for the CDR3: TGTGCCTGGAGTACGGGACAGGGGGCGCAGAATCAAAAACTGTTTTTT.